Below are 30 T cell receptor beta chains sequenced from a single sample in a study of response to subunit inactivated influenza vaccine. TCRdb analysed the RT-PCR reads with MiXCR anew, one entry per CDR3 protein. This sample has approximately 700,000 distinct CDR3 sequences; around 16% occur once, and the top ten carry roughly 12%. The material was PBMCs from blood, obtained approximately 13 days after vaccination. The origin of the receptors is a man in his fifties who received an inactivated influenza vaccine.

The V call is TRBV5-1, the J call TRBJ2-2; D tentatively fits TRBD1 or TRBD2 (5 bases each). This CDR3 comprises 16 residues. Germline V gene lookup returns CDR1 SGHRS and CDR2 YFSETQ. V was trimmed by 3 bases and J by 6 bases, leaving 18 bases between them. The chain's CDR3 is CASSYWPGSKPGELFF. DNA for the CDR3: TGCGCCAGCAGCTATTGGCCAGGGAGTAAGCCCGGGGAGCTGTTTTTT.

The CDR3 loop reads CASSPGISGFFSYEQYF. DNA of the CDR3: TGTGCCAGCTCACCAGGTATTAGCGGGTTCTTTTCCTACGAGCAGTACTTC. V is TRBV18 and J is TRBJ2-7; the match to TRBD2 covers 7 bases. Per the germline V gene, CDR1 is KGHSH and CDR2 is LQKENI. This CDR3 contains 17 residues. V shed 2 bases and J 1 base; nucleotides not matched to a gene: 11.

The table lists this clonotype with a few counts. This rearrangement joins TRBV6-1 to TRBJ2-5, with 9 bases that match TRBD2. Germline CDR1 is MNHNS and CDR2 is SASEGT. This CDR3 spans 16 amino acids. V lost 4 bases to trimming and J lost 5 bases; unmatched junction nucleotides: 11. DNA for the CDR3: TGTGCCAGCAGTGTACGGGCTGCGGGGGGGCCGGAGACCCAGTACTTC. It is translated as CASSVRAAGGPETQYF.

This chain uses TRBV7-9 with TRBJ2-1; D is perhaps TRBD2 (6 bases). Germline V gene sequence: CDR1 SEHNR, CDR2 FQNEAQ (reference sequence). V gave up 6 bases and J gave up 3 bases, with 12 bases separating them. The CDR3 is made up of 14 amino acids. The CDR3 nucleotides are TGTGCCAGCAGTGTGGCTAGCGTCTACAATGAGCAGTTCTTC. Amino acids: CASSVASVYNEQFF.

CDR3 sequence (DNA): TGTGCCAGCAGTTACTCGATCCCCGGGGGCCGAACCTACAATGAGCAGTTCTTC. Residues: CASSYSIPGGRTYNEQFF. The genes are TRBV6-5 and TRBJ2-1, with D perhaps being TRBD1 or TRBD2 (6 bases each). There are 18 residues in the CDR3. CDR1 is MNHEY, CDR2 SVGAGI, per germline. Trimming shortened V by 0 bases and J by 2 bases, and 17 bases separated the two germline ends.

This clonotype was observed a few times. This chain joins TRBV2 and TRBJ2-2, with D perhaps TRBD1 or TRBD2 (6 bases each). The CDR3 contains 19 residues. Looked up from germline, CDR1 is SNHLY and CDR2 is FYNNEI. V was pared by 3 bases and J by 5 bases, with 25 bases between. The CDR3 protein is CASSERGVRTEVGTGELFF. The CDR3 bases are TGTGCCAGCAGTGAGAGGGGGGTCAGGACCGAGGTGGGAACCGGGGAGCTGTTTTTT.

The chain is built from TRBV19 and TRBJ2-5; D not certain. The CDR3 consists of 14 residues. Between the trimmed V and J ends, which lost 3 bases and 0 bases, there was a span of 8 bases. Germline V gives CDR1 LNHDA, CDR2 SQIVND (reference sequence). CDR3 sequence reads: CASSIGPNQETQYF. For the CDR3, the DNA is TGTGCCAGTAGTATCGGACCGAACCAAGAGACCCAGTACTTC.

This clonotype has just a few counts. The rearrangement links TRBV20-1 to TRBJ2-3, with 7 nucleotides matching TRBD2. Trimming removed 0 bases from V and 1 base from J; junction bases left unmatched: 4. This CDR3 is 15 amino acids long. In germline, CDR1 is DFQATT, CDR2 SNEGSKA (reference sequence). In nucleotides, the CDR3 is TGCAGTGCTAGAGATCCTCTAGCGGGCACAGATACGCAGTATTTT. Translated: CSARDPLAGTDTQYF.

The J gene is TRBJ1-2, the V gene TRBV6-2 or TRBV6-3; possibly TRBD1 for D (6 bases). The CDR3 totals 13 residues. V lost 4 bases and J 8 bases, leaving 14 bases between the germline ends. Germline assignment: CDR1 MNHEY and CDR2 SVGEGT. The CDR3 DNA reads TGTGCCAGCAGTTTAACGAAGAGGGGGGGCTACACCTTC. Translating gives CASSLTKRGGYTF.

There are a few counts of this clonotype. This chain connects TRBV12-3 or TRBV12-4 to TRBJ2-1; D perhaps matches TRBD2 (6 bases). The CDR3 runs 14 residues. V lost 6 bases, J lost 10 bases, and 19 bases lay in between. The CDR3 reads CASSPSRGKREQFF. The DNA of the CDR3 is TGTGCCAGCAGCCCCTCGCGGGGCAAGAGGGAGCAGTTCTTC.

This clonotype was counted only a few times. The rearrangement joins TRBV4-2 to TRBJ1-2, with D possibly TRBD1 on 5 matching bases. V lost 6 bases and J lost 3, with 11 bases in between. From germline, CDR1 is LGHNA and CDR2 YNFKEQ. The CDR3 sequence is 13 residues long. The CDR3 DNA reads TGTGCCAGCAGTTCAGGGTTGGACTATGGCTACACCTTC. This encodes CASSSGLDYGYTF.

This clonotype was observed a few times. This chain uses TRBV9 with TRBJ2-5, with 11 bases that match TRBD1. Germline V gene data show CDR1 as SGDLS and CDR2 as YYNGEE. CDR3 size: 15 residues. V lost 3 bases and J lost 4; bases outside the gene matches: 5. For the CDR3, the DNA is TGTGCCAGCAGCGAAGGGACAGGGGGACGAGAGACCCAGTACTTC. This translates into CASSEGTGGRETQYF.

This chain links TRBV3-1 with TRBJ2-1, with unresolved D. CDR1 LGHDT and CDR2 YNNKEL come from the germline V gene (reference sequence). V lost 3 bases and J lost 3, with 12 bases in between. The CDR3 length is 15 residues. The CDR3 DNA follows: TGTGCCAGCAGCCACGGGCTCTTAGACTACAATGAGCAGTTCTTC. Translation gives CASSHGLLDYNEQFF.

This rearrangement joins TRBV11-2 to TRBJ2-3; maybe TRBD2 (6 bases). CDR3 size: 16 residues. Trimming removed 5 bases at V and 1 base at J, with 16 bases between. Germline V gene sequence: CDR1 SGHAT, CDR2 FQNNGV. CDR3 sequence (DNA): TGTGCCAGCAGCCCCTCTCCGGGACTCGGCACAGATACGCAGTATTTT. Amino acids: CASSPSPGLGTDTQYF.

This clonotype was seen more than once but under ten times. This sequence joins TRBV4-1 and TRBJ2-3; D is ambiguous. Germline V CDR1 and CDR2: MGHRA, YSYEKL. The CDR3 is made up of 14 amino acids. The V end was cut by 0 bases, the J end by 1 base, with 5 bases between. The CDR3 here is CASSQDAGTDTQYF. In DNA, the CDR3 is TGCGCCAGCAGCCAAGATGCAGGCACAGATACGCAGTATTTT.

The CDR3 DNA reads TGCGCCAGCAGCAAACAGGGCCGGGAGACCCAGTACTTC. It yields the protein CASSKQGRETQYF. The chain recombines TRBV4-3 with TRBJ2-5; a possible D gene is TRBD1 (6 bases). The V end was cut by 5 bases, the J end by 5 bases, with 12 bases between. The CDR3 spans 13 residues. The germline CDR1 and CDR2 sequences are LGHNA and YSLEER.

The chain recombines TRBV20-1 with TRBJ2-1; 11 bases match TRBD2. The germline V gene encodes CDR1 DFQATT and CDR2 SNEGSKA (reference sequence). Losses at the gene ends were 5 bases for V and 2 bases for J; bases not matched to a gene: 8. The CDR3 is 16 residues long. CDR3 sequence (DNA): TGCAGTGCTGGACTAGCGGGTTCTCAAGCCTACAATGAGCAGTTCTTC. It encodes CSAGLAGSQAYNEQFF.

This rearrangement joins TRBV27 to TRBJ2-4, with TRBD2 identical over 13 bases. The CDR3 is made up of 16 amino acids. V was pared by 0 bases and J by 5 bases, with 1 base of the junction left unmatched. Germline loops: CDR1 MNHEY, CDR2 SMNVEV (reference sequence). CDR3 bases: TGTGCCAGCAGTTTATCCGGACTAGCGGGAGAAAACATTCAGTACTTC. Its translation is CASSLSGLAGENIQYF.

This chain joins TRBV11-2 and TRBJ2-1, with 12 positions matching TRBD2. Germline V gene sequence: CDR1 SGHAT, CDR2 FQNNGV. This CDR3 has 20 amino acids. With V trimmed by 3 bases and J by 0 bases, 12 bases remained unmatched. CDR3 DNA sequence: TGTGCCAGCAGCTTGACTAGCGGGGGCCCTATACCGAGCTCCTACAATGAGCAGTTCTTC. Translated, it gives CASSLTSGGPIPSSYNEQFF. The full variable domain, in which reference TRBV11-2 and TRBJ2-1 provide the parts outside the CDR3, is EAGVAQSPRYKIIEKRQSVAFWCNPISGHATLYWYQQILGQGPKLLIQFQNNGVVDDSQLPKDRFSAERLKGVDSTLKIQPAKLEDSAVYLCASSLTSGGPIPSSYNEQFFGPGTRLTVL.

J is TRBJ2-3 and V is TRBV12-3 or TRBV12-4; no definite D call. The CDR3 is 14 amino acids. The V gene lost 1 base and the J gene lost 3 bases, with 8 bases spanning the gap. CDR3 amino acids: CASSLERRTDTQYF. CDR3 DNA sequence: TGTGCCAGCAGTTTAGAAAGAAGAACAGATACGCAGTATTTT.

The chain employs TRBV4-2 and TRBJ1-1; 9 bases map to TRBD1. J lost 4 bases, V lost 0 bases, and 6 bases had no gene match. The germline V gene has CDR1 LGHNA and CDR2 YNFKEQ. The CDR3 is made up of 16 amino acids. The CDR3 reads CASSQDPGQGFTEAFF. The CDR3 DNA sequence: TGTGCCAGCAGCCAAGATCCGGGACAGGGTTTCACTGAAGCTTTCTTT.

This clonotype was seen a few times. The chain recombines TRBV18 with TRBJ2-7, with D perhaps TRBD1 (6 bases). The CDR3 is made up of 14 amino acids. Trimming cost V 4 bases and J 4 bases, with 14 bases left between them. Germline assignment: CDR1 KGHSH and CDR2 LQKENI. The CDR3, as DNA: TGTGCCAGCTCACGGACAGCAGGTCCGTACGAGCAGTACTTC. This gives the protein CASSRTAGPYEQYF. Together with reference TRBV18 and TRBJ2-7, the CDR3 gives the full variable domain: NAGVMQNPRHLVRRRGQEARLRCSPMKGHSHVYWYRQLPEEGLKFMVYLQKENIIDESGMPKERFSAEFPKEGPSILRIQQVVRGDSAAYFCASSRTAGPYEQYFGPGTRLTVT.

The J gene is TRBJ2-3, the V gene TRBV28, with D possibly matching TRBD2 (7 bases). V was trimmed by 11 bases and J by 0 bases, leaving 18 bases between them. The CDR3 length is 15 residues. Germline V CDR1 and CDR2: MDHEN, SYDVKM. In DNA form, the CDR3 reads TGTGCCCCGGCTAAGGGGGAGGGGAGCACAGATACGCAGTATTTT. Translation gives CAPAKGEGSTDTQYF.

This clonotype was detected many times. This sequence joins TRBV7-9 and TRBJ2-7; D could derive from TRBD1 or TRBD2 (5 bases each). This CDR3 contains 12 residues. The germline V gene has CDR1 SEHNR and CDR2 FQNEAQ (reference sequence). The V end lost 5 bases, the J end lost 6 bases, and 11 bases lay between the germline ends. The CDR3 sequence: CASSTTGLEQYF. CDR3 sequence (DNA): TGTGCCAGCAGCACCACAGGACTCGAGCAGTACTTC.

This chain links TRBV12-3 or TRBV12-4 with TRBJ2-2, with 10 bases fitting TRBD2. The CDR3 is 15 residues long. Trimming took 5 bases from V and 2 from J; bases not matched to a gene: 2. CDR3 amino acids: CASSKLAGNTGELFF. CDR3 DNA: TGTGCCAGCAGTAAACTAGCGGGAAACACCGGGGAGCTGTTTTTT.

In DNA, the CDR3 is TGTGCCAGCAGCGGACAAACAGATACGCAGTATTTT. This gives the protein CASSGQTDTQYF. V and J are TRBV2 and TRBJ2-3; tentatively, D is TRBD1 (5 bases). From germline, CDR1 is SNHLY and CDR2 FYNNEI. V lost 6 bases, J lost 3 bases, and 7 bases lay in between. The CDR3 sequence is 12 residues long.

This clonotype showed up just a few times. The chain combines TRBV7-8 with TRBJ2-1; D is ambiguous. The ends were cut back, 5 bases at V and 0 bases at J, with 8 bases in the middle. The CDR3 covers 14 residues. CDR1 SGHVS and CDR2 FQNEAQ come from the germline V gene. The CDR3 sequence: CASSMETSYNEQFF. As DNA, the CDR3 is TGTGCCAGCAGCATGGAGACCTCCTACAATGAGCAGTTCTTC.

This clonotype was found once. The chain is built from TRBV4-3 and TRBJ1-6; tentatively, D is TRBD1 (5 bases). CDR3 size: 15 residues. Germline lookup yields CDR1 LGHNA and CDR2 YSLEER. Trimming removed 5 bases at V and 4 bases at J, with 12 bases between. The chain's CDR3 is CASSTRDGYNSPLHF. The CDR3 nucleotides are TGCGCCAGCAGCACCCGGGACGGGTATAATTCACCCCTCCACTTT.

The gene calls are TRBV3-1 and TRBJ2-1, with a tentative D call TRBD1 (5 bases). Germline CDR1 reads LGHDT; CDR2 reads YNNKEL (reference sequence). The CDR3 runs to 15 residues. V was clipped by 3 bases and J by 2 bases, with 11 bases between them. The CDR3 bases are TGTGCCAGCAGCCACAGGGAAATCACCTACAATGAGCAGTTCTTC. Translation gives CASSHREITYNEQFF.

This clonotype was seen more than once but under ten times. CDR3 loop: CASSLAGGIYYNEQFF. The CDR3 DNA is TGTGCCAGCAGCTTAGCGGGAGGCATCTACTACAATGAGCAGTTCTTC. This chain connects TRBV7-8 to TRBJ2-1; D possibly corresponds to TRBD2 (6 bases). V was trimmed by 0 bases and J by 3 bases, leaving 12 bases between them. Germline CDR1 is SGHVS and CDR2 is FQNEAQ. The CDR3 has 16 residues.